This TCR beta chain was observed in a study of patients and donors after allogeneic stem cell transplantation. TCRdb recomputed calls from the RT-PCR reads with MiXCR, one row per CDR3 protein. The sample holds 20,000 to 30,000 distinct CDR3 sequences, 35% to 45% seen once. With V trimmed by 7 bases and J by 2 bases, 14 bases remained unmatched. CDR3 length: 16 amino acids. Looked up from germline, CDR1 is SQVTM and CDR2 is ANQGSEA. Specimen: blood, either unsorted or a sorted T cell fraction (not recorded which). This TCR came from a human donor who was either an allogeneic HSCT recipient or a stem cell or donor lymphocyte infusion donor (not recorded which). It is not recorded whose cells these are; they may come from a transplant donor. The V and J genes are TRBV29-1 and TRBJ2-1, with TRBD1 identical over 7 bases. DNA for the CDR3: TGCAGCGCTACGCCGAGACAGGGAAGCGCCTACAATGAGCAGTTCTTC. As protein: CSATPRQGSAYNEQFF.